The clone carrying this T cell receptor (beta chain) has just a few counts. TCRdb passed the RT-PCR reads through MiXCR, listing each CDR3 protein once. The sample shows about 780,000 distinct CDR3 sequences, approximately 18% of them seen only once. With 1 base clipped from V and 6 bases from J, the junction kept 11 bases outside the gene matches. CDR1 is KGHDR and CDR2 is SFDVKD in the germline V gene. CDR3 length equals 18 residues. These data are taken from a study of response to subunit inactivated influenza vaccine. This clonotype was obtained from a man in his forties or fifties who received an inactivated influenza vaccine. The sample consisted of PBMCs from blood, taken around 5 days after vaccination. The chain recombines TRBV24-1 with TRBJ2-2; 9 positions match TRBD2. The CDR3 region has the DNA TGTGCCACCAGTGATTTCGCTAGCGGGGCAACGCCCGCCGGGGAGCTGTTTTTT. Amino acids: CATSDFASGATPAGELFF.